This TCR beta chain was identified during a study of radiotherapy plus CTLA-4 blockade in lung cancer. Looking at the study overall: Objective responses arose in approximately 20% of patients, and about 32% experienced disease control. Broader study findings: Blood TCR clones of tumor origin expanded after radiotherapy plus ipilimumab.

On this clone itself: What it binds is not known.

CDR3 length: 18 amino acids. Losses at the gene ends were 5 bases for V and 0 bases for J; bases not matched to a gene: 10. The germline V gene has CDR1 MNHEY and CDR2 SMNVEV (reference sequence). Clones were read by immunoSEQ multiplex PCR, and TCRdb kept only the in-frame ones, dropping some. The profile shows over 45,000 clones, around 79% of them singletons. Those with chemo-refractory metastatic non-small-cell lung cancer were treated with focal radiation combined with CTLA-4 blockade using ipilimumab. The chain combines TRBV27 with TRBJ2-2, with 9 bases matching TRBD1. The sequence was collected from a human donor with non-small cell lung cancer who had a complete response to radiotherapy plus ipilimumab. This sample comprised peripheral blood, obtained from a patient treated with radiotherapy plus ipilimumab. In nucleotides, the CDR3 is TGTGCCAGCAGTCTAACAGGGGGCCAAATCTCGAACACCGGGGAGCTGTTTTTT. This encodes CASSLTGGQISNTGELFF.